One and the same sample provided the 12 T cell receptor beta chains below, sequenced in a study of T cells in Graves' hyperthyroidism and ophthalmopathy. Amplification of TCR beta CDR3 regions was performed using RNA transcripts as template. TCR CDR3 regions were first amplified by RT-PCR with HTBI primers. From the multiplex PCR reads, TCRdb called clonotypes with MiXCR, one entry per CDR3 protein. The sample includes roughly 170,000 distinct CDR3 sequences, 15% to 20% seen only once; the top ten take approximately 28%. The sequenced material came from blood. The receptors shown here come from a woman between 50 and 59 years old with Graves' hyperthyroidism.

The chain recombines TRBV6-1 with TRBJ2-3, with 8 bases identical to TRBD2. J was trimmed by 4 bases and V by 6 bases; bases with no gene match: 9. CDR1 and CDR2 from the germline V gene are MNHNS and SASEGT. The CDR3 length is 15 residues. The CDR3 nucleotides read TGTGCCAGCAGCCAAGATCCGACTAGCGCAGATACGCAGTATTTT. Protein: CASSQDPTSADTQYF.

This clonotype has just a few counts. This may be a read error: a much more frequent sequence differs by one nucleotide. This rearrangement joins TRBV7-9 to TRBJ1-1, with a weak D call TRBD1 (5 bases). The CDR3 runs to 15 residues. Germline V CDR1 and CDR2: SEHNR, FQNEAQ (reference sequence). The CDR3 is CASSLEPAGNTVAFF. The CDR3 bases are TGTGCCAGCAGCTTAGAGCCCGCAGGGAACACTGTAGCTTTCTTT. The variable domain in full, with the rest retrieved from reference TRBV7-9 and TRBJ1-1, is DTGVSQNPRHKITKRGQNVTFRCDPISEHNRLYWYRQTLGQGPEFLTYFQNEAQLEKSRLLSDRFSAERPKGSFSTLEIQRTEQGDSAMYLCASSLEPAGNTVAFFGQGTRLTVV.

Concerning this clonotype itself: A much larger clone lies a single base off, so this may be a read error. Since no conserved phenylalanine or tryptophan closes the CDR3, a read error is the likely cause. V is TRBV7-9 and J is TRBJ1-1; D might be TRBD1 (5 bases). Germline V gives CDR1 SEHNR, CDR2 FQNEAQ (reference sequence). This CDR3 is 15 amino acids long. V shed 5 bases and J shed 4 bases, with 17 bases lying between them. The CDR3 DNA sequence: TGTGCCAGCAGCCTAACTCTGGGTGGGGGCACTGAAGCTTTCTCT. Its protein is CASSLTLGGGTEAFS.

This clonotype was detected ten times or more. This sequence joins TRBV9 and TRBJ1-1, with no clear D. The length of the CDR3 is 15 residues. Trimming removed 0 bases at V and 1 base at J, with 10 bases between. CDR1 and CDR2 (germline): SGDLS, YYNGEE. CDR3 coding DNA: TGTGCCAGCAGCGTAGATAGGGCCACGAACACTGAAGCTTTCTTT. Its protein product is CASSVDRATNTEAFF. Full variable domain (missing parts from reference TRBV9 and TRBJ1-1): DSGVTQTPKHLITATGQRVTLRCSPRSGDLSVYWYQQSLDQGLQFLIQYYNGEERAKGNILERFSAQQFPDLHSELNLSSLELGDSALYFCASSVDRATNTEAFFGQGTRLTVV.

The table lists this clonotype with many counts. This chain connects TRBV6-2 or TRBV6-3 to TRBJ1-5; weak D call: TRBD1 (5 bases). The V and J ends lost 4 bases and 7 bases respectively, with 14 bases between them. Per germline, CDR1 MNHEY and CDR2 SVGEGT. CDR3 size: 14 residues. The DNA of the CDR3 is TGTGCCAGCAGTTTCCACCGGGACTCACAGCCCCAGCATTTT. Its protein product is CASSFHRDSQPQHF.

This clonotype was observed many times. The chain joins TRBV7-9 to TRBJ2-2, with D tentatively TRBD1 (7 bases). The CDR3 spans 14 residues. Germline CDR1 SEHNR, CDR2 FQNEAQ (reference sequence). V was trimmed by 3 bases and J by 5 bases, leaving 10 bases between them. CDR3 bases: TGTGCCAGCAGCTTCCCAGGGGGGACCGGGGAGCTGTTTTTT. It specifies CASSFPGGTGELFF.

There are a few counts of this clonotype. The chain combines TRBV9 with TRBJ2-1; D is tentatively TRBD1 or TRBD2 (6 bases each). The V gene's germline CDR1 is SGDLS and CDR2 YYNGEE. The CDR3 is made up of 16 amino acids. Trimming took off 1 base at V and 4 bases at J, with 15 bases between the two ends. The CDR3 nucleotides are TGTGCCAGCAGCGTAAGGGGGTTTGGGGGGTACAATGAGCAGTTCTTC. As protein: CASSVRGFGGYNEQFF.

This clonotype was seen at least ten times. V is TRBV28 and J is TRBJ2-7; tentatively, D is TRBD1 (5 bases). From germline, CDR1 is MDHEN and CDR2 SYDVKM. The CDR3 runs 14 residues. V gave up 6 bases and J gave up 2 bases, with 14 bases separating them. The CDR3 sequence: CASSPVGRAYEQYF. CDR3 nucleotides: TGTGCCAGCAGCCCGGTCGGCAGGGCCTACGAGCAGTACTTC.

The chain has TRBV20-1 and TRBJ1-2; D possibly corresponds to TRBD1 (6 bases). Trimming left V 3 bases short and J 1 base short, with 15 bases between. The CDR3 is made up of 15 amino acids. Germline V CDR1 and CDR2: DFQATT, SNEGSKA (reference sequence). The CDR3 DNA is TGCAGTGCTAGTCACAGGGTTACCTTTAACTATGGCTACACCTTC. Amino acid sequence: CSASHRVTFNYGYTF.

This clonotype came up a few times. The chain joins TRBV5-5 to TRBJ2-1, with 11 nucleotides matching TRBD1. V trimming: 1 base; J trimming: 7 bases; junction bases outside the gene matches: 7. CDR1 and CDR2 from the germline V gene are SGHKS and YYEKEE (reference sequence). The CDR3 loop spans 16 amino acids. The CDR3 protein is CASSLLRDRGWNEQFF. In DNA, the CDR3 is TGTGCCAGCAGCTTGCTCCGGGACAGGGGGTGGAATGAGCAGTTCTTC. Full variable domain (remainder filled in from reference TRBV5-5 and TRBJ2-1): DAGVTQSPTHLIKTRGQQVTLRCSPISGHKSVSWYQQVLGQGPQFIFQYYEKEERGRGNFPDRFSARQFPNYSSELNVNALLLGDSALYLCASSLLRDRGWNEQFFGPGTRLTVL.

This clonotype showed up many times. The rearrangement links TRBV5-1 to TRBJ2-7; D possibly corresponds to TRBD2 (5 bases). This CDR3 comprises 16 residues. The germline V gene has CDR1 SGHRS and CDR2 YFSETQ. The germline V and J ends were trimmed by 5 bases and 6 bases, with 24 bases remaining between them. The CDR3 DNA reads as TGCGCCAGCAGTTACGCCGGGAACCCCAACCGGGCCGAGCAGTACTTC. Translation gives CASSYAGNPNRAEQYF. Complete variable domain (other parts from reference TRBV5-1 and TRBJ2-7): KAGVTQTPRYLIKTRGQQVTLSCSPISGHRSVSWYQQTPGQGLQFLFEYFSETQRNKGNFPGRFSGRQFSNSRSEMNVSTLELGDSALYLCASSYAGNPNRAEQYFGPGTRLTVT.

With regard to this clonotype: A read error may account for a junction end that differs from germline. The J gene is TRBJ1-1, the V gene TRBV12-3 or TRBV12-4; D not certain. This CDR3 comprises 13 residues. Here the CDR3 DNA reads TGCGCCAGCAGCGTGGACTCCGCCAGCCAGGCTTCCTTT. Translating gives CASSVDSASQASF.